These 6 T cell receptor beta chains share one sample of origin, sequenced in a study of T-cell memory formation after mild COVID-19. TCRdb redid the calling of the 5' RACE reads with MiXCR, one entry per CDR3 protein. The sample records around 65,000 distinct CDR3 sequences, over 8.5% being singletons. Material: PBMCs or a T cell subset sorted from them (not recorded which). The receptor source for this set is a man aged 18 to 35 who had mild COVID-19 (a few samples of this study predate the infection). Cell type and time point are not known.

This clonotype was observed many times. The chain carries TRBV4-3 and TRBJ1-1, with unresolved D. The V gene lost 4 bases and the J gene lost 3 bases, with 9 bases spanning the gap. Germline CDR1 LGHNA, CDR2 YSLEER. CDR3 length: 13 residues. The CDR3 DNA follows: TGCGCCAGCAGCCGAGCATTTGACACTGAAGCTTTCTTT. Translating it yields CASSRAFDTEAFF.

Many counts were recorded for this clonotype. This chain uses TRBV11-2 with TRBJ2-3; D is undetermined. Trimming cost V 6 bases and J 3 bases, with 13 bases left between them. Germline CDR1 SGHAT, CDR2 FQNNGV. CDR3 length: 14 amino acids. CDR3 sequence: CASRWLLETDTQYF. In nucleotides, the CDR3 is TGTGCCAGCAGGTGGCTCCTCGAAACAGATACGCAGTATTTT. Full variable domain (missing parts from reference TRBV11-2 and TRBJ2-3): EAGVAQSPRYKIIEKRQSVAFWCNPISGHATLYWYQQILGQGPKLLIQFQNNGVVDDSQLPKDRFSAERLKGVDSTLKIQPAKLEDSAVYLCASRWLLETDTQYFGPGTRLTVL.

In this sample, this clonotype turned up many times. Here the CDR3 reads CAISDTTSADTQYF. Written as DNA, the CDR3 is TGTGCCATCAGCGACACAACAAGCGCAGATACGCAGTATTTT. The chain recombines TRBV10-3 with TRBJ2-3; no clear D gene. Trimming removed 6 bases at V and 4 bases at J, with 14 bases between. This CDR3 has 14 residues. Germline CDR1 is ENHRY and CDR2 is SYGVKD.

The sample holds a few counts of this clonotype. V is TRBV6-1 and J is TRBJ2-4, with D perhaps matching TRBD1 or TRBD2 (5 bases each). Germline values: CDR1 MNHNS, CDR2 SASEGT. Trimming took 6 bases from V and 0 from J, leaving 9 bases between them. CDR3 length: 14 residues. The CDR3: CASSRDLAKNIQYF. The CDR3, as DNA: TGTGCCAGCAGCAGGGACCTAGCCAAAAACATTCAGTACTTC.

The gene calls are TRBV5-1 and TRBJ2-5; D is possibly TRBD2 (5 bases). Between the trimmed V and J ends, which lost 2 bases and 5 bases, there was a span of 10 bases. CDR1 and CDR2 (germline): SGHRS, YFSETQ. The CDR3 consists of 13 residues. CDR3 amino acids: CASSFRGGETQYF. The CDR3 bases are TGCGCCAGCAGCTTTCGGGGTGGTGAGACCCAGTACTTC.

This clonotype was detected only a few times. The chain is built from TRBV4-3 and TRBJ2-4; unclear D gene. Germline V CDR1 and CDR2: LGHNA, YSLEER. The CDR3 spans 15 residues. Deletions cut 0 bases from V and 0 bases from J, with 6 bases between. Here the CDR3 reads CASSQELGAKNIQYF. CDR3 in DNA: TGCGCCAGCAGCCAAGAATTGGGAGCCAAAAACATTCAGTACTTC.